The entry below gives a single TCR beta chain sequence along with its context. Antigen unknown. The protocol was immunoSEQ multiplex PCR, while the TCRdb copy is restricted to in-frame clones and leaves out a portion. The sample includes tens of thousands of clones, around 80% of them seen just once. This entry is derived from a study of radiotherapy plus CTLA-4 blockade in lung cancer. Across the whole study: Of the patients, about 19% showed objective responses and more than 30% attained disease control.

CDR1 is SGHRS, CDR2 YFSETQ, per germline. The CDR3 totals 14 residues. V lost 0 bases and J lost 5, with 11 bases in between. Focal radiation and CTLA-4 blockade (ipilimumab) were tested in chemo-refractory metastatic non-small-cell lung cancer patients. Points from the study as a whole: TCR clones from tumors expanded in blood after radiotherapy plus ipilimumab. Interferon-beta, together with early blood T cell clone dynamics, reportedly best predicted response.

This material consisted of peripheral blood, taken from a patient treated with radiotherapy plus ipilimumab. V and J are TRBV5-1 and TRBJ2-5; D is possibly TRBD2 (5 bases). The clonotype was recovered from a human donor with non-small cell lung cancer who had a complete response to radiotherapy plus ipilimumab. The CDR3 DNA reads TGCGCCAGCAGCTTGGGCCTAGCTGGGGAGACCCAGTACTTC. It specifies CASSLGLAGETQYF. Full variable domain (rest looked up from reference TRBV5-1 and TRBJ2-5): KAGVTQTPRYLIKTRGQQVTLSCSPISGHRSVSWYQQTPGQGLQFLFEYFSETQRNKGNFPGRFSGRQFSNSRSEMNVSTLELGDSALYLCASSLGLAGETQYFGPGTRLLVL.